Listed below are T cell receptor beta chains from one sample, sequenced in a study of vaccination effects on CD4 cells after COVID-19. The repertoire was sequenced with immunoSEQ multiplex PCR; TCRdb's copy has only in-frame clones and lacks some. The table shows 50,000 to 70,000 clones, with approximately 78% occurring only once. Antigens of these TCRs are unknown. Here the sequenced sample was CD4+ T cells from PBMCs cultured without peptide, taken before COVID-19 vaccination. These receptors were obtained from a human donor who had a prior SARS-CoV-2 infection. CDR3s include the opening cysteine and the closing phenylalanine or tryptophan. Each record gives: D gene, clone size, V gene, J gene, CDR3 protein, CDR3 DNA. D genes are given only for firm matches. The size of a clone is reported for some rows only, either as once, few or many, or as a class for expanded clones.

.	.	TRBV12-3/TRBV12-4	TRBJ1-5	CASTGNIEGPQHF	TGTGCCAGTACAGGAAATATCGAGGGTCCCCAGCATTTT
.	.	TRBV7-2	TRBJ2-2	CASSLFQATGELFF	TGTGCCAGCAGCTTATTCCAGGCCACCGGGGAGCTGTTTTTT
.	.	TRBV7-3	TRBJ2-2	CASSRDALTNTGELFF	TGTGCCAGCAGCCGGGACGCACTAACGAACACCGGGGAGCTGTTTTTT
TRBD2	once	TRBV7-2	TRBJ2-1	CASSLVGTSGTDEQFF	TGTGCCAGCAGCTTAGTTGGGACTAGCGGGACCGATGAGCAGTTCTTC
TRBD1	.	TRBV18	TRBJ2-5	CASSEDREETQYF	TGTGCCAGCTCAGAGGACAGGGAAGAGACCCAGTACTTC
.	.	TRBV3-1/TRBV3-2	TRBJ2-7	CASSPNDGAYEQYF	TGTGCCAGCAGCCCAAACGACGGAGCCTACGAGCAGTACTTC
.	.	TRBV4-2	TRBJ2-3	CASSPDPPVPGWTDTQYF	TGTGCCAGCAGCCCGGACCCCCCCGTTCCGGGGTGGACAGATACGCAGTATTTT
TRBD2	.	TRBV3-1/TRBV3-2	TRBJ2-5	CASSQMGGSWGTQYF	TGTGCCAGCAGCCAAATGGGGGGGAGTTGGGGGACCCAGTACTTC
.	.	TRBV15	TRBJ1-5	CATSRDSWGGQPQHF	TGTGCCACCAGCAGAGATTCTTGGGGCGGTCAGCCCCAGCATTTT
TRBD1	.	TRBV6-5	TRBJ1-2	CASSRGQGAVYGYTF	TGTGCCAGCAGCCGAGGACAGGGGGCGGTCTATGGCTACACCTTC
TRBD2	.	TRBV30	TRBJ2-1	CAWSRRAGGPIYNEQFF	TGTGCCTGGAGTCGGAGGGCGGGAGGGCCGATCTACAATGAGCAGTTCTTC
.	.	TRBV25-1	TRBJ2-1	CASSDGGGDSYNEQFF	TGTGCCAGCAGTGATGGGGGCGGAGACTCCTACAATGAGCAGTTCTTC
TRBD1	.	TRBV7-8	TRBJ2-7	CASSPRTGYEQYF	TGTGCCAGCAGCCCGAGGACAGGCTACGAGCAGTACTTC
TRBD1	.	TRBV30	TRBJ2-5	CAWSSVQGALGETQYF	TGTGCCTGGAGTTCGGTTCAGGGGGCGTTGGGAGAGACCCAGTACTTC
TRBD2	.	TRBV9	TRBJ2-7	CASSEGLAGPYEQYF	TGTGCCAGCAGCGAAGGACTAGCGGGGCCCTACGAGCAGTACTTC
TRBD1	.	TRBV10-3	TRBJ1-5	CAISPRGTGGNQPQHF	TGTGCCATCAGCCCAAGGGGGACAGGGGGCAATCAGCCCCAGCATTTT
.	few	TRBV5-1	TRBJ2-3	CASSSEGFGTQYF	TGCGCCAGCAGCTCCGAAGGGTTTGGTACGCAGTATTTT
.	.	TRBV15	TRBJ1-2	CATSGAGYGYTF	TGTGCCACCAGCGGGGCAGGCTATGGCTACACCTTC
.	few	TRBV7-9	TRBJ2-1	CASEGVGDEQFF	TGTGCCAGCGAAGGAGTTGGGGATGAGCAGTTCTTC
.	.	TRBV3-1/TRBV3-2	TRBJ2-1	CASSPDPDNEQFF	TGTGCCAGCAGCCCCGACCCAGACAATGAGCAGTTCTTC
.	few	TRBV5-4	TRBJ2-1	CASGDQSSYNEQFF	TGTGCCAGCGGTGACCAGAGCTCCTACAATGAGCAGTTCTTC
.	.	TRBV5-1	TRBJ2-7	CASSILRQDSYEQYF	TGCGCCAGCAGCATCCTACGACAGGACTCCTACGAGCAGTACTTC
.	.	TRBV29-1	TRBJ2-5	CSVSLGETQYF	TGCAGCGTCTCACTCGGGGAGACCCAGTACTTC
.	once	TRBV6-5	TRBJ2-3	CAAGSSTDTQYF	TGCGCAGCAGGGTCGAGCACAGATACGCAGTATTTT
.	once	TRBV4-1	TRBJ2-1	CASSQDGGATPYSYNEQFF	TGCGCCAGCAGCCAAGATGGGGGAGCAACACCTTACTCCTACAATGAGCAGTTCTTC
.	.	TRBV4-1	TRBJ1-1	CASSQGFGDAGTEAFF	TGCGCCAGCAGCCAAGGGTTCGGGGACGCCGGCACTGAAGCTTTCTTT
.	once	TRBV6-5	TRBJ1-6	CASTRGRIDNSPLHF	TGTGCCAGCACCCGGGGGCGCATCGATAATTCACCCCTCCACTTT
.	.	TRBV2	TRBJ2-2	CASRLTGPTGELFF	TGTGCCAGCAGACTGACGGGTCCCACCGGGGAGCTGTTTTTT
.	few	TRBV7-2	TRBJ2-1	CASSLGLNYYNEQFF	TGTGCCAGCAGCTTAGGCCTAAACTACTACAATGAGCAGTTCTTC
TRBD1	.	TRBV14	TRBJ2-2	CASSPNRGTGELFF	TGTGCCAGCAGCCCGAACAGGGGTACCGGGGAGCTGTTTTTT
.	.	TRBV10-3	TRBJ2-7	CAIRGLNEGVDEQYF	TGTGCCATCAGGGGACTTAATGAAGGGGTTGACGAGCAGTACTTC